The text below deals with one T cell receptor beta chain. These data come from a study of blood T cell repertoires in COVID-19. Measured with immunoSEQ multiplex PCR; TCRdb has only the in-frame clones, and not every one. This sample carries 230,000 or so clones, approximately 84% of them seen once, and the ten largest clones take about 6.2%. Trimming removed 6 bases from V and 4 bases from J; junction bases left unmatched: 9. Germline V CDR1 and CDR2: SGHRS, YFSETQ. The CDR3 sequence is 16 residues long. Participants spanned ages roughly 18 to 95 years and resided in about two dozen US areas. Participants reported their clinical history, and cohort assignment relied on those reports.

The clonotype originates from a woman between 50 and 59 years old who had been exposed to COVID-19. The sample taken for sequencing was PBMCs or T cells enriched from blood (not recorded which). The chain has TRBV5-1 and TRBJ2-1; 11 bases fit TRBD2. CDR3 sequence (DNA): TGCGCCAGCATGCGAGAACTAGCGGGGGTGTACAATGAGCAGTTCTTC. Protein sequence: CASMRELAGVYNEQFF.